This is a list of T cell receptor beta chains from one sample in a study of CD8+ T cells in alopecia areata. Assay used: immunoSEQ multiplex PCR; TCRdb lists only in-frame clones, some missing. The sample shows approximately 42,000 clones, about three fifths of them seen only once. The input for sequencing was CD8+ T cells sorted from blood, taken at week 4, from a patient treated with tofacitinib. The receptor set was obtained from a human donor with alopecia areata. Both conserved end residues are part of each CDR3. The order of the fields is D gene, J gene, V gene, clone size, CDR3 length, CDR3 DNA, CDR3 protein. D genes are given only for firm matches. Clone size is shown for a subset of rows, as once, few, many or a class of expanded clone.

D gene: NA
J gene: TRBJ2-7
V gene: TRBV10-3
clone size: NA
CDR3 length: 12
CDR3 DNA: TGTGCCATCAGTTCGGCGGATTACGAGCAGTACTTC
CDR3 protein: CAISSADYEQYF

D gene: NA
J gene: TRBJ1-2
V gene: TRBV4-3
clone size: NA
CDR3 length: 16
CDR3 DNA: TGCGCCAGCAGCCAAGATAGATTCGGGGAGGACTATGGCTACACCTTC
CDR3 protein: CASSQDRFGEDYGYTF

D gene: NA
J gene: TRBJ1-1
V gene: TRBV30
clone size: NA
CDR3 length: 13
CDR3 DNA: TGTGCCTGGAGTGTAACGGAGGCCACTGAAGCTTTCTTT
CDR3 protein: CAWSVTEATEAFF

D gene: TRBD1
J gene: TRBJ1-2
V gene: TRBV29-1
clone size: NA
CDR3 length: 13
CDR3 DNA: TGCAGCGTCGAGGGACAGGAGAACTATGGCTACACCTTC
CDR3 protein: CSVEGQENYGYTF

D gene: TRBD1
J gene: TRBJ1-1
V gene: TRBV30
clone size: NA
CDR3 length: 14
CDR3 DNA: TGTGCCTGGGACTTCCGGACAGGGCACACTGAAGCTTTCTTT
CDR3 protein: CAWDFRTGHTEAFF

D gene: NA
J gene: TRBJ2-4
V gene: TRBV4-1
clone size: NA
CDR3 length: 15
CDR3 DNA: TGCGCCAGCAGCCAAGATAAATTGGGTGGTAACATTCAGTACTTC
CDR3 protein: CASSQDKLGGNIQYF

D gene: TRBD1
J gene: TRBJ2-5
V gene: TRBV11-2
clone size: few
CDR3 length: 14
CDR3 DNA: TGTGCCAGCAGCTCAGGACAGGGGTGGGAGACCCAGTACTTC
CDR3 protein: CASSSGQGWETQYF

D gene: NA
J gene: TRBJ2-7
V gene: TRBV6-5
clone size: NA
CDR3 length: 10
CDR3 DNA: TGTGCCAGCGGAGACTACGAGCAGTACTTC
CDR3 protein: CASGDYEQYF

D gene: NA
J gene: TRBJ2-7
V gene: TRBV11-2
clone size: NA
CDR3 length: 15
CDR3 DNA: TGTGCCAGCAGCTTAGAGGTTCTGGGGACCTACGAGCAGTACTTC
CDR3 protein: CASSLEVLGTYEQYF

D gene: NA
J gene: TRBJ2-2
V gene: TRBV30
clone size: NA
CDR3 length: 13
CDR3 DNA: TGTGCCCACAGGTTGGCAGGGGCCGGGGAGCTGTTTTTT
CDR3 protein: CAHRLAGAGELFF

D gene: TRBD2
J gene: TRBJ2-1
V gene: TRBV13
clone size: few
CDR3 length: 12
CDR3 DNA: TGTGCCAGCAGCGCTGGGGGGGATGAGCAGTTCTTC
CDR3 protein: CASSAGGDEQFF

D gene: NA
J gene: TRBJ2-7
V gene: TRBV29-1
clone size: NA
CDR3 length: 12
CDR3 DNA: TGCAGCATTACAGGGAACAACTACGAGCAGTACTTC
CDR3 protein: CSITGNNYEQYF

D gene: NA
J gene: TRBJ2-1
V gene: TRBV10-2
clone size: NA
CDR3 length: 14
CDR3 DNA: TGCGCCAGCAGTGTTGGAGGGGGAGTAAATGAGCAGTTCTTC
CDR3 protein: CASSVGGGVNEQFF

D gene: NA
J gene: TRBJ1-2
V gene: TRBV29-1
clone size: NA
CDR3 length: 11
CDR3 DNA: TGCAGCGTTGTCGGGGGAAATGGCTACACCTTC
CDR3 protein: CSVVGGNGYTF

D gene: NA
J gene: TRBJ1-6
V gene: TRBV7-9
clone size: NA
CDR3 length: 15
CDR3 DNA: TGTGCCAGCAGCTTGGGTGCCGAGCGTCGATCACCCCTCCACTTT
CDR3 protein: CASSLGAERRSPLHF

D gene: NA
J gene: TRBJ2-3
V gene: TRBV13
clone size: NA
CDR3 length: 12
CDR3 DNA: TGTGCCAGCACGGGAGGCACAGATACGCAGTATTTT
CDR3 protein: CASTGGTDTQYF

D gene: TRBD2
J gene: TRBJ2-2
V gene: TRBV6-5
clone size: NA
CDR3 length: 15
CDR3 DNA: TGTGCCAGCAGCTCTAGCGGCCACAAGGGGGGGGAGCTGTTTTTT
CDR3 protein: CASSSSGHKGGELFF

D gene: NA
J gene: TRBJ2-3
V gene: TRBV12-5
clone size: NA
CDR3 length: 12
CDR3 DNA: TGTGCCAGTGCCTACAACTCGGATACGCAGTATTTT
CDR3 protein: CASAYNSDTQYF

D gene: TRBD1
J gene: TRBJ2-2
V gene: TRBV29-1
clone size: NA
CDR3 length: 12
CDR3 DNA: TGCAGCGTGATACAGGGGACCGGGGAGCTGTTTTTT
CDR3 protein: CSVIQGTGELFF

D gene: NA
J gene: TRBJ1-2
V gene: TRBV7-9
clone size: NA
CDR3 length: 14
CDR3 DNA: TGTGCCAGCAGCTCCGATGAGCAGGGCTATGGCTACACCTTC
CDR3 protein: CASSSDEQGYGYTF

D gene: TRBD2
J gene: TRBJ2-1
V gene: TRBV9
clone size: NA
CDR3 length: 15
CDR3 DNA: TGTGCCAGCAGCGTAGGGATCGGGGGGTATAATGAGCAGTTCTTC
CDR3 protein: CASSVGIGGYNEQFF

D gene: NA
J gene: TRBJ1-2
V gene: TRBV12-5
clone size: NA
CDR3 length: 12
CDR3 DNA: TGTGCTAGTGGTTTGGGGCTTCCAGGCTACACCTTC
CDR3 protein: CASGLGLPGYTF

D gene: NA
J gene: TRBJ1-2
V gene: TRBV29-1
clone size: NA
CDR3 length: 13
CDR3 DNA: TGCAGCGGGTGGGGAGGCCAGGACTATGGCTACACCTTC
CDR3 protein: CSGWGGQDYGYTF

D gene: NA
J gene: TRBJ2-1
V gene: TRBV29-1
clone size: few
CDR3 length: 12
CDR3 DNA: TGCAGCGTCCACCGGGGAAACAATGAGCAGTTCTTC
CDR3 protein: CSVHRGNNEQFF

D gene: TRBD1
J gene: TRBJ2-5
V gene: TRBV9
clone size: NA
CDR3 length: 15
CDR3 DNA: TGTGCCAGCAGCGAAGACAGGGGGCAGGGGGAGACCCAGTACTTC
CDR3 protein: CASSEDRGQGETQYF

D gene: TRBD2
J gene: TRBJ2-7
V gene: TRBV4-1
clone size: NA
CDR3 length: 15
CDR3 DNA: TGCGCCAGCAGCCCCCGTAGCGGGGGGGCCCACGAGCAGTACTTC
CDR3 protein: CASSPRSGGAHEQYF

D gene: NA
J gene: TRBJ1-1
V gene: TRBV5-1
clone size: NA
CDR3 length: 15
CDR3 DNA: TGCGCCAGCAGCTTGGAGGCTTTTCTCCCCACTGAAGCTTTCTTT
CDR3 protein: CASSLEAFLPTEAFF

D gene: NA
J gene: TRBJ2-7
V gene: TRBV30
clone size: NA
CDR3 length: 14
CDR3 DNA: TGTGCCTGGAGTGTCGGGGCTGGGGTTGGCGAGCAGTACTTC
CDR3 protein: CAWSVGAGVGEQYF

D gene: NA
J gene: TRBJ1-2
V gene: TRBV19
clone size: once
CDR3 length: 15
CDR3 DNA: TGTGCCAGTAGTATAGTCCTCGGTTCCAGGGATGGCTACACCTTC
CDR3 protein: CASSIVLGSRDGYTF

D gene: NA
J gene: TRBJ2-5
V gene: TRBV28
clone size: NA
CDR3 length: 17
CDR3 DNA: TGTGCCAGCCATCCGTCGACAGAAATACCTGATCTAGAGACCCAGTACTTC
CDR3 protein: CASHPSTEIPDLETQYF

D gene: TRBD1
J gene: TRBJ2-7
V gene: TRBV29-1
clone size: NA
CDR3 length: 13
CDR3 DNA: TGCAGCGGGCGGGACAGGGAGACCTACGAGCAGTACTTC
CDR3 protein: CSGRDRETYEQYF

D gene: TRBD2
J gene: TRBJ2-1
V gene: TRBV5-6
clone size: once
CDR3 length: 14
CDR3 DNA: TGTGCCAGCAGCTCTAGCGGGCCTGTCGATGAGCAGTTCTTC
CDR3 protein: CASSSSGPVDEQFF

D gene: NA
J gene: TRBJ1-1
V gene: TRBV7-9
clone size: many
CDR3 length: 13
CDR3 DNA: TGTGCCAGCAGCTTAGCGTCACCGAAAGAAGCTTTCTTT
CDR3 protein: CASSLASPKEAFF

D gene: TRBD2
J gene: TRBJ2-1
V gene: TRBV4-3
clone size: NA
CDR3 length: 16
CDR3 DNA: TGCGCCAGCGGCCAACCAGGTAGCGGGGGGCACAATGAGCAGTTCTTC
CDR3 protein: CASGQPGSGGHNEQFF

D gene: NA
J gene: TRBJ2-7
V gene: TRBV7-6
clone size: NA
CDR3 length: 14
CDR3 DNA: TGTGCCAGCAGCTTAGCCGCGAGCTCCTACGAGCAGTACTTC
CDR3 protein: CASSLAASSYEQYF

D gene: NA
J gene: TRBJ2-5
V gene: TRBV6-1
clone size: NA
CDR3 length: 15
CDR3 DNA: TGTGCCAGCACATCGGGCCCCGGGATCCAAGAGACCCAGTACTTC
CDR3 protein: CASTSGPGIQETQYF

D gene: NA
J gene: TRBJ2-1
V gene: TRBV29-1
clone size: NA
CDR3 length: 11
CDR3 DNA: TGCAGCGTTGAAGCTGCGAATGAGCAGTTCTTC
CDR3 protein: CSVEAANEQFF

D gene: NA
J gene: TRBJ1-2
V gene: TRBV9
clone size: NA
CDR3 length: 16
CDR3 DNA: TGTGCCAGCAGCGTAGGGCGGGGTGAGGCTAACTATGGCTACACCTTC
CDR3 protein: CASSVGRGEANYGYTF

D gene: NA
J gene: TRBJ2-7
V gene: TRBV30
clone size: few
CDR3 length: 12
CDR3 DNA: TGTGCCTGGAGTGCCACAGATTACGAGCAGTACTTC
CDR3 protein: CAWSATDYEQYF

D gene: TRBD2
J gene: TRBJ2-3
V gene: TRBV29-1
clone size: NA
CDR3 length: 14
CDR3 DNA: TGCAGCGTTGAAGGGGGACTAGCCACAGATACGCAGTATTTT
CDR3 protein: CSVEGGLATDTQYF

D gene: NA
J gene: TRBJ1-3
V gene: TRBV5-1
clone size: few
CDR3 length: 14
CDR3 DNA: TGCGCCAGCAGCTTGGAGAACGTGAGGGACACCATATATTTT
CDR3 protein: CASSLENVRDTIYF

D gene: TRBD2
J gene: TRBJ2-1
V gene: TRBV29-1
clone size: NA
CDR3 length: 13
CDR3 DNA: TGCAGCGTTGATGGGACTAGCGGTTATGAGCAGTTCTTC
CDR3 protein: CSVDGTSGYEQFF

D gene: NA
J gene: TRBJ2-1
V gene: TRBV5-1
clone size: NA
CDR3 length: 12
CDR3 DNA: TGCGCCAGCAGCATAAACTACAATGAGCAGTTCTTC
CDR3 protein: CASSINYNEQFF

D gene: NA
J gene: TRBJ1-6
V gene: TRBV15
clone size: NA
CDR3 length: 15
CDR3 DNA: TGTGCCACCAGCAGAGATGGGGTATATAATTCACCCCTCCACTTT
CDR3 protein: CATSRDGVYNSPLHF

D gene: TRBD2
J gene: TRBJ2-1
V gene: TRBV27
clone size: NA
CDR3 length: 16
CDR3 DNA: TGTGCCAGCAGTTTATTGACTAGCGGGGGGTGGGATGAGCAGTTCTTC
CDR3 protein: CASSLLTSGGWDEQFF

D gene: NA
J gene: TRBJ1-6
V gene: TRBV30
clone size: NA
CDR3 length: 13
CDR3 DNA: TGTGCCTGGAGCCAAGGCAAAAGTTCACCCCTCCACTTT
CDR3 protein: CAWSQGKSSPLHF

D gene: NA
J gene: TRBJ2-5
V gene: TRBV29-1
clone size: NA
CDR3 length: 13
CDR3 DNA: TGCAGCGTTCCTCAACAGGGCCAAGAGACCCAGTACTTC
CDR3 protein: CSVPQQGQETQYF

D gene: NA
J gene: TRBJ2-5
V gene: TRBV7-2
clone size: NA
CDR3 length: 13
CDR3 DNA: TGTGCCAGCAGCTTATATGTCCTGGAGACCCAGTACTTC
CDR3 protein: CASSLYVLETQYF

D gene: NA
J gene: TRBJ2-7
V gene: TRBV5-6
clone size: NA
CDR3 length: 13
CDR3 DNA: TGTGCCAGCAGCTTGTGGACGGGCTACGAGCAGTACTTC
CDR3 protein: CASSLWTGYEQYF

D gene: TRBD1
J gene: TRBJ2-7
V gene: TRBV23-1
clone size: once
CDR3 length: 15
CDR3 DNA: TGCGCCAGCAGACAGTCCGGGACAGAGTCCTACGAGCAGTACTTC
CDR3 protein: CASRQSGTESYEQYF

D gene: TRBD1
J gene: TRBJ2-7
V gene: TRBV27
clone size: NA
CDR3 length: 14
CDR3 DNA: TGTGCCAGCAGCCTGGGACAGACCTCCTACGAGCAGTACTTC
CDR3 protein: CASSLGQTSYEQYF

D gene: NA
J gene: TRBJ2-7
V gene: TRBV4-1
clone size: medium-sized
CDR3 length: 16
CDR3 DNA: TGCGCCAGCAGCCAAGAACATGGGACGGAAAACTACGAGCAGTACTTC
CDR3 protein: CASSQEHGTENYEQYF

D gene: TRBD2
J gene: TRBJ2-1
V gene: TRBV5-1
clone size: NA
CDR3 length: 15
CDR3 DNA: TGCGCCAGCAGCTTGGAGCGGGGTGCCTACAATGAGCAGTTCTTC
CDR3 protein: CASSLERGAYNEQFF

D gene: TRBD1
J gene: TRBJ2-1
V gene: TRBV7-9
clone size: few
CDR3 length: 18
CDR3 DNA: TGTGCCAGCAGCTTAGGGGGACAGGAGATAACTAGCTACAATGAGCAGTTCTTC
CDR3 protein: CASSLGGQEITSYNEQFF

D gene: NA
J gene: TRBJ2-1
V gene: TRBV5-6
clone size: NA
CDR3 length: 14
CDR3 DNA: TGTGCCAGCAGCCCCGGGACCACCAACAATGAGCAGTTCTTC
CDR3 protein: CASSPGTTNNEQFF

D gene: NA
J gene: TRBJ2-7
V gene: TRBV5-6
clone size: NA
CDR3 length: 12
CDR3 DNA: TGTGCCAGCAGCTCAACAGAGGACGAGCAGTACTTC
CDR3 protein: CASSSTEDEQYF

D gene: NA
J gene: TRBJ1-3
V gene: TRBV15
clone size: NA
CDR3 length: 15
CDR3 DNA: TGTGCCACCAGCAGAGACAGGAACTCTGGAAACACCATATATTTT
CDR3 protein: CATSRDRNSGNTIYF

D gene: NA
J gene: TRBJ2-1
V gene: TRBV4-3
clone size: NA
CDR3 length: 16
CDR3 DNA: TGCGCCAGCAGCCAAGATAGGAGAAGCTCCTACAATGAGCAGTTCTTC
CDR3 protein: CASSQDRRSSYNEQFF

D gene: TRBD2
J gene: TRBJ2-3
V gene: TRBV29-1
clone size: NA
CDR3 length: 14
CDR3 DNA: TGCAGCGTTGTACTAGCGGGGAGCACAGATACGCAGTATTTT
CDR3 protein: CSVVLAGSTDTQYF

D gene: NA
J gene: TRBJ1-2
V gene: TRBV9
clone size: NA
CDR3 length: 14
CDR3 DNA: TGTGCCAGCAGCGTAACAGGGACTCGTTATGGCTACACCTTC
CDR3 protein: CASSVTGTRYGYTF